One sample yielded the 24 T cell receptor beta chains listed below, sequenced in a study of blood T cell repertoires in COVID-19. TCRdb keeps only in-frame clones here, not all; method: immunoSEQ multiplex PCR. The table shows fewer than 250,000 clones, with around 84% occurring only once. The sequenced sample consisted of PBMCs or T cells enriched from blood (not recorded which). These receptors came from a woman in her thirties or forties with acute COVID-19.

V usage is TRBV18 and J usage is TRBJ2-7; TRBD1 agrees at 7 bases. Germline-derived CDR1 and CDR2 are KGHSH and LQKENI. V lost 4 bases to trimming and J lost 4 bases; unmatched junction nucleotides: 4. The CDR3 extends over 13 amino acids. CDR3 amino acids: CASSRDREYEQYF. For the CDR3, the DNA is TGTGCCAGCTCACGGGACAGAGAATACGAGCAGTACTTC.

CDR3 in amino acids: CASSPRQGMNFGNQPQHF. CDR3 DNA: TGTGCCAGCAGCCCGCGACAGGGAATGAACTTTGGCAATCAGCCCCAGCATTTT. The rearrangement links TRBV11-2 to TRBJ1-5; the match to TRBD1 covers 7 bases. This CDR3 contains 18 residues. Trimming removed 5 bases from V and 2 bases from J; junction bases left unmatched: 15. From germline, CDR1 is SGHAT and CDR2 FQNNGV.

CDR3 sequence reads: CSSRTGGKNTEAFF. CDR3 DNA: TGCAGCTCCAGGACAGGGGGCAAGAACACTGAAGCTTTCTTT. The chain is built from TRBV29-1 and TRBJ1-1, with 11 bases identical to TRBD1. Trimming at V came to 8 bases and at J to 1 base, leaving 6 bases not matched to a gene. The CDR3 is made up of 14 amino acids. CDR1 and CDR2 from the germline V gene are SQVTM and ANQGSEA.

The chain uses TRBV19 and TRBJ2-7, with TRBD1 matching over 8 bases. The CDR3 extends over 14 amino acids. The germline gives CDR1 LNHDA, CDR2 SQIVND (reference sequence). V was clipped by 10 bases and J by 2 bases; unmatched bases: 10. In DNA form, the CDR3 reads TGTGCCACCTCACCGGGGACAGGTACCTACGAGCAGTACTTC. It translates to CATSPGTGTYEQYF.

The CDR3: CASSEEGGAGLEQYF. The CDR3 DNA follows: TGTGCCAGCAGTGAGGAAGGGGGCGCCGGGCTTGAGCAGTACTTC. J is TRBJ2-7 and V is TRBV2, with 7 bases matching TRBD1. Germline V gene sequence: CDR1 SNHLY, CDR2 FYNNEI. Losses at the gene ends were 3 bases for V and 7 bases for J; bases not matched to a gene: 12. The CDR3 is 15 amino acids. The full variable domain, its missing parts supplied by reference TRBV2 and TRBJ2-7, is EPEVTQTPSHQVTQMGQEVILRCVPISNHLYFYWYRQILGQKVEFLVSFYNNEISEKSEIFDDQFSVERPDGSNFTLKIRSTKLEDSAMYFCASSEEGGAGLEQYFGPGTRLTVT.

This chain uses TRBV30 with TRBJ2-7, with 12 bases aligning to TRBD2. CDR1 is GTSNPN, CDR2 SVGIG, per germline (reference sequence). The length of the CDR3 is 16 residues. Trimming took 2 bases from V and 5 from J; bases not matched to a gene: 10. The CDR3 region has the DNA TGTGCCTGGAGTATCACCGGGACTAGCGGGCCTCACGAGCAGTACTTC. Encoded protein: CAWSITGTSGPHEQYF.

The rearrangement joins TRBV5-1 to TRBJ2-7; D is possibly TRBD2 (5 bases). The CDR3 runs 15 residues. V lost 0 bases, J lost 4 bases, and 14 bases lay in between. CDR1 is SGHRS, CDR2 YFSETQ, per germline. CDR3 amino acids: CASSLDFRPGYEQYF. DNA of the CDR3: TGCGCCAGCAGCTTGGACTTTCGGCCGGGGTACGAGCAGTACTTC.

The chain links TRBV6-6 to TRBJ2-7; D uncertain. Germline V CDR1 and CDR2: MNHNY, SVGAGI (reference sequence). This CDR3 has 12 amino acids. Trimming took 8 bases from V and 6 from J, leaving 14 bases between them. DNA for the CDR3: TGTGCCAGCGAAACAGCTAAATCCGAGCAGTACTTC. As protein: CASETAKSEQYF.

The chain joins TRBV5-6 to TRBJ2-7; 8 bases are a match to TRBD2. The CDR3 is 14 amino acids. Looked up from germline, CDR1 is SGHDT and CDR2 is YYEEEE. Trimming removed 4 bases from V and 2 bases from J; junction bases left unmatched: 5. The CDR3 protein is CASSQPGLAYEQYF. The CDR3, as DNA: TGTGCCAGCAGCCAACCGGGACTAGCCTACGAGCAGTACTTC.

This chain links TRBV3-1 (or the pseudogene TRBV3-2) with TRBJ1-5, with 8 bases matching TRBD1. The ends lost 4 bases at V and 4 bases at J; junction bases unmatched: 6. The V gene's germline CDR1 is LGHDT and CDR2 YNNKEL (reference sequence). The CDR3 is 15 residues long. This chain's CDR3 is CASSPTDRDNQPQHF. The DNA for the CDR3 is TGTGCCAGCAGCCCAACGGACAGGGATAATCAGCCCCAGCATTTT.

This clone was counted only a few times. The chain couples TRBV5-1 to TRBJ2-5, with 9 bases matching TRBD1. J lost 1 base, V lost 0 bases, and 7 bases had no gene match. In germline, CDR1 is SGHRS, CDR2 YFSETQ. The CDR3 has 17 amino acids. The CDR3 DNA reads TGCGCCAGCAGCTTGGTAACAGGGGGCAGGGGCCAAGAGACCCAGTACTTC. Residues: CASSLVTGGRGQETQYF.

The chain links TRBV6-1 to TRBJ2-3, with 8 bases that match TRBD2. Unmatched junction bases numbered 8, after V lost 4 bases and J lost 2 bases. CDR1 is MNHNS and CDR2 is SASEGT in the germline V gene. The CDR3 runs to 16 residues. CDR3 sequence (DNA): TGTGCCAGCAGTGCTTTCGGGGGGGGAAACACAGATACGCAGTATTTT. Its translation is CASSAFGGGNTDTQYF.

Details on this clone: An end of the junction differs from the germline gene, which may be a read error. V is TRBV5-1 and J is TRBJ1-2; tentatively, D is TRBD1 (6 bases). The CDR3 sequence is 12 residues long. Germline V gene lookup returns CDR1 SGHRS and CDR2 YFSETQ. The CDR3 region has the DNA TGCGCCAGCAGCCCATCGACAGGCCCGAACCACTTC. Protein product: CASSPSTGPNHF.

The V and J genes are TRBV14 and TRBJ2-7; 10 bases align to TRBD1. CDR1 SGHDN and CDR2 FVKESK come from the germline V gene. Trimming cost V 2 bases and J 3 bases; bases outside gene matches: 1. This CDR3 is 14 amino acids long. CDR3 loop: CASSQRTGGYEQYF. DNA for the CDR3: TGTGCCAGCAGCCAAAGGACAGGGGGCTACGAGCAGTACTTC.

This clone appeared a single time. The chain couples TRBV27 to TRBJ2-7; 10 positions match TRBD1. The CDR3 loop spans 15 amino acids. The germline CDR1 and CDR2 sequences are MNHEY and SMNVEV (reference sequence). J was trimmed by 3 bases and V by 4 bases; bases with no gene match: 6. The CDR3 DNA is TGTGCCAGCAGTTCGATCTGGACAGGGGGCTACGAGCAGTACTTC. Residues: CASSSIWTGGYEQYF.

This chain links TRBV19 with TRBJ2-3; a weak D match, TRBD1 (6 bases). Looked up from germline, CDR1 is LNHDA and CDR2 is SQIVND (reference sequence). V was cut by 0 bases and J by 4 bases, with 14 bases left in between. The CDR3 consists of 16 residues. The chain's CDR3 is CASSIDRTDYPDTQYF. CDR3 DNA: TGTGCCAGTAGTATAGATAGGACAGACTATCCAGATACGCAGTATTTT.

The chain recombines TRBV7-2 with TRBJ2-7; 14 bases map to TRBD2. Germline trimming cut 1 base from V and 7 bases from J; bases unmatched to any gene: 0. Germline V gene sequence: CDR1 SGHTA, CDR2 FQGNSA. The CDR3 consists of 14 residues. Here the CDR3 DNA reads TGTGCCAGCAGCTTAGGACTAGCGGGGGGGGAGCAGTACTTC. Protein sequence: CASSLGLAGGEQYF.

The chain combines TRBV12-3 or TRBV12-4 with TRBJ1-2; 8 bases line up with TRBD1. Trimming cost V 4 bases and J 8 bases; bases outside gene matches: 6. The CDR3 totals 13 residues. CDR3 residues: CASSYWTGSGYTF. The CDR3 DNA sequence: TGTGCCAGCAGTTATTGGACAGGGAGCGGCTACACCTTC.

The chain recombines TRBV27 with TRBJ1-1; 9 bases agree with TRBD1. The CDR3 loop spans 15 amino acids. The ends lost 6 bases at V and 5 bases at J; junction bases unmatched: 10. CDR1 is MNHEY, CDR2 SMNVEV, per germline (reference sequence). CDR3 in amino acids: CASRPLQGARTEAFF. CDR3 nucleotide sequence: TGTGCCAGCAGACCTCTACAGGGGGCGCGGACTGAAGCTTTCTTT.

The chain is built from TRBV6-2 or TRBV6-3 and TRBJ1-5; D possibly corresponds to TRBD1 (6 bases). The CDR3 totals 15 residues. In germline, CDR1 is MNHEY, CDR2 SVGEGT. V was shortened by 2 bases and J by 0 bases, with 8 bases between the two germline ends. CDR3 amino acids: CASSYTGPSNQPQHF. CDR3 nucleotides: TGTGCCAGCAGTTACACAGGGCCTAGCAATCAGCCCCAGCATTTT.

This clone was seen only a few times. The gene calls are TRBV11-3 and TRBJ2-2; tentative D call: TRBD2 (5 bases). The CDR3 totals 17 residues. V lost 0 bases and J 0 bases, leaving 11 bases between the germline ends. CDR1 and CDR2 (germline): SGHNT, YENEEA. The CDR3 nucleotides are TGTGCCAGCAGCTTAGACGGTACGAGGGCGAACACCGGGGAGCTGTTTTTT. Residues: CASSLDGTRANTGELFF.

There are many counts of this clone. The rearrangement uses TRBV5-4 and TRBJ2-3, with D perhaps matching TRBD2 (6 bases). The germline gives CDR1 SGHNT, CDR2 YYREEE (reference sequence). Deletions cut 5 bases from V and 0 bases from J, with 13 bases between. This CDR3 has 15 amino acids. CDR3 coding DNA: TGTGCCAGCAGGGACCGGCGGGGCAGCACAGATACGCAGTATTTT. Translating gives CASRDRRGSTDTQYF.

V usage is TRBV30 and J usage is TRBJ1-1, with TRBD1 matching 7 bases. With V trimmed by 4 bases and J by 2 bases, 4 bases remained unmatched. The CDR3 consists of 13 residues. CDR1 is GTSNPN, CDR2 SVGIG, per germline (reference sequence). The CDR3 loop is CAWTGGFNTEAFF. As DNA, the CDR3 is TGTGCCTGGACAGGGGGATTTAACACTGAAGCTTTCTTT.

In its sample, this clone was seen many times. The rearrangement joins TRBV19 to TRBJ1-1, with a possible D match to TRBD1 (5 bases). Germline assignment: CDR1 LNHDA and CDR2 SQIVND (reference sequence). Trimming removed 6 bases from V and 3 bases from J, with 11 bases in between. This CDR3 has 13 residues. The CDR3 DNA follows: TGTGCCAGTAGCAACAAAGGGGACACTGAAGCTTTCTTT. This sequence encodes CASSNKGDTEAFF.